The present TCR beta chain was sequenced within a study of OX40 agonist ivuxolimab in advanced cancers. Whole-study context: A male proportion of 82.7% was recorded, with mean age approximately 57 years and range about 20 to 90.

Regarding this clone: Its antigen is as yet unknown.

Germline V gene lookup returns CDR1 MDHEN and CDR2 SYDVKM. This CDR3 region has 15 residues. V was clipped by 7 bases and J by 4 bases; unmatched bases: 8. Profiled with immunoSEQ multiplex PCR; TCRdb holds only in-frame clones, not every one. The data show about 45,000 clones, with approximately 90% seen just once and roughly 15% held by the top ten. Whole-study results and caveats: A proportion of nonresponders additionally exhibited low normalized T-cell clonal expansion.

V gene TRBV28 combines with J gene TRBJ2-1; 9 positions agree with TRBD1. This clonotype was sampled from an adult with an advanced solid tumor such as melanoma, head and neck, liver or kidney cancer. The sequenced sample was CD4+ or CD8+ T cells sorted from blood, obtained in a trial of the OX40 agonist ivuxolimab. CDR3 in DNA: TGTGCCAGCACCCCACAGGGGGCTTCATACAATGAGCAGTTCTTC. Its protein product is CASTPQGASYNEQFF.